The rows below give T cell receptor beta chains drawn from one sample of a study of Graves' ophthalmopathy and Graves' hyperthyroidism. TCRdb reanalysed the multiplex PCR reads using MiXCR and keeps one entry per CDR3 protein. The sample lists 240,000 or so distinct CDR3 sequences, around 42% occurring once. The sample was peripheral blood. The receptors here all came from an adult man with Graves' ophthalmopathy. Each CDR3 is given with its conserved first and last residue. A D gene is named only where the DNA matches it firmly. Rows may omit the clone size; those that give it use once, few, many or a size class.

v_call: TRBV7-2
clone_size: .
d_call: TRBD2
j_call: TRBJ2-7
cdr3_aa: CASSLDSSGRLDEQYF
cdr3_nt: TGTGCCAGCAGCTTGGACTCTAGCGGGAGGCTTGACGAGCAGTACTTC

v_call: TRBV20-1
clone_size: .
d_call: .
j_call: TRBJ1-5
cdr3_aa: CSASWRESNQPQHF
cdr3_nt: TGCAGTGCTAGTTGGAGGGAGAGCAATCAGCCCCAGCATTTT

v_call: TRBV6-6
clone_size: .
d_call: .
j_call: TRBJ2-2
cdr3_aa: CASKGDGELFF
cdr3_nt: TGTGCCAGCAAAGGAGACGGGGAGCTGTTTTTT

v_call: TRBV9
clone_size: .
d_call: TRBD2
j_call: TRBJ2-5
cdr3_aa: CASSVYGGGPEETQYF
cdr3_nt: TGTGCCAGCAGCGTATATGGCGGGGGGCCCGAGGAGACCCAGTACTTC

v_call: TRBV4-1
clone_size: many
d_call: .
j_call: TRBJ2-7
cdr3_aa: CASSQDQLQYF
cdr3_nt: TGCGCCAGCAGCCAAGACCAACTCCAGTACTTC

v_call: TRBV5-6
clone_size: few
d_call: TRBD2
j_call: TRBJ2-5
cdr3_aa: CASSPGLARPRAETQYF
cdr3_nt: TGTGCCAGCAGCCCGGGACTAGCGAGACCACGAGCGGAGACCCAGTACTTC

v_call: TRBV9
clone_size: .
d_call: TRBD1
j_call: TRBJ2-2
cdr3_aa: CASSDGTGLNTGELFF
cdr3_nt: TGTGCCAGCAGCGATGGGACAGGTTTAAACACCGGGGAGCTGTTTTTT

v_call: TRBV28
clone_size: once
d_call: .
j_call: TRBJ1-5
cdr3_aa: CASSLLPVSNQPQHF
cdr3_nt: TGTGCCAGCAGCCTGCTCCCGGTTAGCAATCAGCCCCAGCATTTT

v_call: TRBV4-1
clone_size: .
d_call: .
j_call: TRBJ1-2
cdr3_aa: CASSQGRLRPNYGYTF
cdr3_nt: TGCGCCAGCAGCCAAGGGCGGCTCAGACCAAACTATGGCTACACCTTC

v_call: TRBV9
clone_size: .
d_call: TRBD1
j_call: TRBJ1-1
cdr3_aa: CASSGTGRANTEAFF
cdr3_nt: TGTGCCAGCAGCGGGACAGGGAGGGCGAACACTGAAGCTTTCTTT

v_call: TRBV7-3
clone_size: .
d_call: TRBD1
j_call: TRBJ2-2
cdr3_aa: CASSFGQGRNTGELFF
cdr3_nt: TGTGCCAGCAGCTTTGGACAGGGTAGAAACACCGGGGAGCTGTTTTTT

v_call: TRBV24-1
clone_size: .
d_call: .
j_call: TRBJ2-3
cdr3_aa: CATSDLRFGSTDTQYF
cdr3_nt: TGTGCCACCAGTGATTTGCGGTTCGGGAGCACAGATACGCAGTATTTT

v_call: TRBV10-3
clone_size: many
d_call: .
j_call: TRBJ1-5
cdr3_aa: CAIRGANQPQHF
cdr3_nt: TGTGCCATCAGAGGGGCGAATCAGCCCCAGCATTTT

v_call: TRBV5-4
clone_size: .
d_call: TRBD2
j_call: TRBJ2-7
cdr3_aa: CASSTWTSGSSGEQYF
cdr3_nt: TGTGCCAGCAGCACGTGGACTAGCGGGAGTTCTGGAGAGCAGTACTTC

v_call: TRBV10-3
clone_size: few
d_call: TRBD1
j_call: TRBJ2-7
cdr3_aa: CAISGQGSYEQYF
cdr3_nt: TGTGCCATCAGCGGACAGGGGTCCTACGAGCAGTACTTC

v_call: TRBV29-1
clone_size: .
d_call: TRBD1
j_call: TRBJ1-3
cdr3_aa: CSVGGDRGNTIYF
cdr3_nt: TGCAGCGTTGGGGGGGACAGGGGAAACACCATATATTTT

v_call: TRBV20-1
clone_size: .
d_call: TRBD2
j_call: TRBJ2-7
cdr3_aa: CSARDKGTSGRMYEQYF
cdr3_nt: TGCAGTGCTAGAGATAAAGGGACTAGCGGGAGGATGTACGAGCAGTACTTC

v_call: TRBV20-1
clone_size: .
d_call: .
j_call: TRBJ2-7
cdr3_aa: CSARNEQYF
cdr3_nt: TGCAGTGCCAGGAACGAGCAGTACTTC

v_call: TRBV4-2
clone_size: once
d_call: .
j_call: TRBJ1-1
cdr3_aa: CASSDGYRVGDTEAFF
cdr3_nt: TGTGCCAGCAGCGATGGATACAGGGTTGGGGACACTGAAGCTTTCTTT

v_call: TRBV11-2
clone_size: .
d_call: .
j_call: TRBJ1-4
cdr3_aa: CASSLAPGSAAATNEKLFF
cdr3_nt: TGTGCCAGCAGCTTAGCTCCAGGGTCCGCAGCTGCAACTAATGAAAAACTGTTTTTT

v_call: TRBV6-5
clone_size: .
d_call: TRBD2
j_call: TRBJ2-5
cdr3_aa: CASSLLAGAGPRETQYF
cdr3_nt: TGTGCCAGCAGTTTACTAGCGGGAGCAGGGCCCCGGGAGACCCAGTACTTC

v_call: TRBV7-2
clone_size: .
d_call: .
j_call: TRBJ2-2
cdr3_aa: CASSPPGRASTGELFF
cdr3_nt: TGTGCCAGCAGCCCCCCCGGCAGGGCGAGCACCGGGGAGCTGTTTTTT

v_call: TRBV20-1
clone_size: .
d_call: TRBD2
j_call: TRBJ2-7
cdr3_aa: CSASSSGRAYEQYF
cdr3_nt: TGCAGTGCTAGCTCTAGCGGGAGGGCCTACGAGCAGTACTTC

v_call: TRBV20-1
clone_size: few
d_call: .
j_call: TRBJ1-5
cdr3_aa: CSARAGSNQPQHF
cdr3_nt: TGCAGTGCTAGAGCAGGGTCCAATCAGCCCCAGCATTTT

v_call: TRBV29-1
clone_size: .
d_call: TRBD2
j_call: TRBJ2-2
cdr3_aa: CSATGTSGRSAGELFF
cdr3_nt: TGCAGCGCCACCGGGACTAGCGGGAGATCCGCCGGGGAGCTGTTTTTT

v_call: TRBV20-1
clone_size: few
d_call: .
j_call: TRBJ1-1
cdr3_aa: CSARSRPALNTEAFF
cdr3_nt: TGCAGTGCTAGATCTCGTCCGGCACTGAACACTGAAGCTTTCTTT

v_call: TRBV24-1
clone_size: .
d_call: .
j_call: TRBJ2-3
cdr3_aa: CATSDLGGRDTQYF
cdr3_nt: TGTGCCACCAGTGATTTGGGGGGGCGCGATACGCAGTATTTT

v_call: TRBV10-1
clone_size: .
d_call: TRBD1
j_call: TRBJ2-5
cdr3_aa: CASSPQGAVETQYF
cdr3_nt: TGCGCCAGCAGCCCTCAGGGGGCAGTTGAGACCCAGTACTTC

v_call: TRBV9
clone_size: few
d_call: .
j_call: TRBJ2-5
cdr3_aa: CASTNTTSPQYF
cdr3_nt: TGTGCCAGCACCAACACTACCTCGCCCCAGTACTTC

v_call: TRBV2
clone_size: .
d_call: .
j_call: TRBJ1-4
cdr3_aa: CASRHRSTNEKLFF
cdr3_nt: TGTGCCAGCAGACACAGGTCAACTAATGAAAAACTGTTTTTT

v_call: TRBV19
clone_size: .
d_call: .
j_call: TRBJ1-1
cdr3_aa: CASSIEGGMNTEAFF
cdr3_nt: TGTGCCAGTAGTATAGAAGGTGGGATGAACACTGAAGCTTTCTTT

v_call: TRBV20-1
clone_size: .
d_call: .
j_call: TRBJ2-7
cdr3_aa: CSAVRDAHRF
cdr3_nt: TGCAGTGCTGTCCGGGACGCCCATCGATTC

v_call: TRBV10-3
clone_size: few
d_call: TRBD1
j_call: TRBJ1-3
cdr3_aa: CAISEGDSSGNTIYF
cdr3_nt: TGTGCCATCAGTGAGGGGGACAGCTCTGGAAACACCATATATTTT

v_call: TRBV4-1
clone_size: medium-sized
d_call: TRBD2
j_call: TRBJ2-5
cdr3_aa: CASSQEALAGGQETQYF
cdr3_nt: TGCGCCAGCAGCCAAGAAGCCTTAGCGGGGGGCCAAGAGACCCAGTACTTC

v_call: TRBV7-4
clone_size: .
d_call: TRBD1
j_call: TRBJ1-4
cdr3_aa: CASSSTGGANEKLFF
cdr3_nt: TGTGCCAGCAGCAGCACAGGGGGCGCAAATGAAAAACTGTTTTTT

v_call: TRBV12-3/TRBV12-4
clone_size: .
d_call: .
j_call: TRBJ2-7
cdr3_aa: CASTPTEGAAGAYEQYF
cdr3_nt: TGTGCCAGCACCCCCACAGAGGGGGCGGCGGGAGCCTACGAGCAGTACTTC

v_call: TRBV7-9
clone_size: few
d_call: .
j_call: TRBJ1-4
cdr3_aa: CASSPPEQGNEKLFF
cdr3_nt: TGTGCCAGCAGCCCCCCGGAGCAGGGAAATGAAAAACTGTTTTTT

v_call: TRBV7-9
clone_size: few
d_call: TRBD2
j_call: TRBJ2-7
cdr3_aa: CASSGREASYEQYF
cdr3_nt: TGTGCCAGCTCCGGGCGGGAGGCATCCTACGAGCAGTACTTC

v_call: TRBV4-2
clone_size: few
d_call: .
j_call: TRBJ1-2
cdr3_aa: CASSQDLRENYGYTF
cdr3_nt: TGTGCCAGCAGCCAAGATTTGAGGGAAAACTATGGCTACACCTTC

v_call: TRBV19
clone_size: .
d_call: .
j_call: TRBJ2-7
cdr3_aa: CASSIVEGVEQYF
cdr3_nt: TGTGCCAGTAGTATAGTTGAGGGAGTCGAGCAGTACTTC

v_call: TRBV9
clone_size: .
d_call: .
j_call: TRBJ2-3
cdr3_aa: CASSVAYPSTDTQYF
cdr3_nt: TGTGCCAGCAGCGTAGCCTATCCAAGCACAGATACGCAGTATTTT

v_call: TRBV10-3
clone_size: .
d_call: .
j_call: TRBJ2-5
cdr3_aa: CAISEGLATEETQYF
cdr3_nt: TGTGCCATCAGTGAGGGGCTAGCGACCGAAGAGACCCAGTACTTC

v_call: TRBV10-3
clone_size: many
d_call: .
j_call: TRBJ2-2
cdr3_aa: CAIKIGDTGELFF
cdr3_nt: TGTGCCATCAAGATTGGGGACACCGGGGAGCTGTTTTTT

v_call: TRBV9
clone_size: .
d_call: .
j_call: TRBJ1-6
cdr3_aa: CASNGRGGNSPLHF
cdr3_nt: TGTGCCAGCAATGGAAGGGGCGGTAATTCACCCCTCCACTTT

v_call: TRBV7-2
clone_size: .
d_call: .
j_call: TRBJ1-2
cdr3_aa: CASSQEEAGSNYGYTF
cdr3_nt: TGTGCCAGCAGCCAAGAGGAGGCAGGGAGCAACTATGGCTACACCTTC

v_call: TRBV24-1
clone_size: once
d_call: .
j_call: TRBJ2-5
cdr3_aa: CATSASKAAGNQETQYF
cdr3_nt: TGTGCCACCAGTGCCTCCAAGGCCGCCGGGAACCAAGAGACCCAGTACTTC

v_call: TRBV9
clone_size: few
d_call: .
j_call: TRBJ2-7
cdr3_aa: CASSVASPSYEQYF
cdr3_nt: TGTGCCAGCAGCGTAGCCAGCCCCTCCTACGAGCAGTACTTC

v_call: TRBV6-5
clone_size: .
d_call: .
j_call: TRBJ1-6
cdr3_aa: CASSYARHNSPLHF
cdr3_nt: TGTGCCAGCAGTTACGCAAGACACAATTCACCCCTCCACTTT

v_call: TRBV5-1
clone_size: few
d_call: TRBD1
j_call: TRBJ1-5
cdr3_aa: CASREGASNQPQHF
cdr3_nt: TGCGCCAGCAGAGAGGGGGCTAGCAATCAGCCCCAGCATTTT

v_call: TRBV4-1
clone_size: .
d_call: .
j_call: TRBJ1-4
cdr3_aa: CASSQDPSEKLFF
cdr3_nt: TGCGCCAGCAGCCAAGACCCGAGTGAAAAACTGTTTTTT

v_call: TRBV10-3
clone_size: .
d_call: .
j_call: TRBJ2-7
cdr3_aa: CAISDSSRYEQYF
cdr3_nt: TGTGCCATCAGTGATTCGAGCCGCTACGAGCAGTACTTC

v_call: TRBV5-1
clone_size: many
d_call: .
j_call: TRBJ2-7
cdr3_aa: CASSIGTVATTEQYF
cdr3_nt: TGCGCCAGCAGCATTGGGACGGTGGCTACCACCGAGCAGTACTTC

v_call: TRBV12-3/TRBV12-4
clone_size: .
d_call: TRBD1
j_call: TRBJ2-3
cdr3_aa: CASIQGGTDTQYF
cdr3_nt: TGTGCCAGCATCCAGGGGGGCACAGATACGCAGTATTTT

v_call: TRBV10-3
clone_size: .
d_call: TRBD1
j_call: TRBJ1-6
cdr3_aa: CAISYGQGAYNSPLHF
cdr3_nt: TGTGCCATCAGTTACGGGCAGGGGGCCTATAATTCACCCCTCCACTTT

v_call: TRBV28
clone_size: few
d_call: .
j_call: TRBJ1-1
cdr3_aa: CASRGGFTEAFF
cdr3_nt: TGTGCCAGCAGGGGTGGTTTCACTGAAGCTTTCTTT